This TCR beta chain was recorded in a study of cytomegalovirus exposure and HLA in healthy donors. Study in general: Previous work identified roughly 120 million unique TCR beta sequences from 200 million or so T cells.

The study, taken as a whole, reports: Sequences of the TCR beta chain were said to predict the HLA-A and HLA-B alleles of most subjects accurately. Altogether, some 170 TCR beta chains were recorded as cytomegalovirus-associated. Later genetic work tied a missense DCLRE1C variant to beta-chain V and J trimming.

Germline V gene data show CDR1 as SGHNT and CDR2 as YENEEA. CDR3 size: 13 residues. V dropped 6 bases and J dropped 10 bases, with 17 bases sitting between them. On this clone: Antigen: not known.

Primers included in the PCR were 60 Vbeta and 13 Jbeta primers. Profiled with immunoSEQ multiplex PCR; TCRdb holds only in-frame clones, not every one. Of approximately 120,000 clones in the sample, roughly 80% are singletons; the top ten hold more than 3%. This sequence originates from a man aged 25-45 years in good health and CMV-seronegative. The chain couples TRBV11-3 to TRBJ2-3, with D possibly matching TRBD2 (6 bases). Sequencing was done on a sample of PBMCs. In DNA form, the CDR3 reads TGTGCCAGCAGTTTTCGAGCGGGCAGTGCGCAGTATTTT. Protein product: CASSFRAGSAQYF.